In its sample, the clone carrying this TCR beta chain was seen a few times. The antigen is not known. Two oligonucleotides, mixed equimolar, formed the beta constant-region primer covering TRBC1 and TRBC2. Nested alpha and beta constant-region primers with the SP2 primer drove four PCR rounds on ligated cDNA. A single record per CDR3 protein comes from TCRdb applying MiXCR to the UMI-ligation and nested PCR reads. Of roughly 140,000 distinct CDR3 sequences listed, about 18% are singletons. The data derive from a study of naive and memory T cell subsets. Findings of the study overall: Clonotypes here are unpaired alpha or beta chain sequences.

Overnight CMV lysate stimulation of fresh PBMCs defined donor CMV status by CD4+ IFNgamma. Trimming cost V 3 bases and J 0 bases, with 12 bases left between them. Per the germline V gene, CDR1 is SGHTA and CDR2 is FQGTGA. CDR3 length: 15 amino acids. Sequencing input: naive CD4+ T cells from blood. The receptor comes from a human donor in good health. The V call is TRBV7-3, the J call TRBJ2-7, with a possible D match to TRBD2 (6 bases). CDR3 bases: TGTGCCAGCAGCTTGCGTGGGGGGAACTCCTACGAGCAGTACTTC. Amino acid sequence: CASSLRGGNSYEQYF.